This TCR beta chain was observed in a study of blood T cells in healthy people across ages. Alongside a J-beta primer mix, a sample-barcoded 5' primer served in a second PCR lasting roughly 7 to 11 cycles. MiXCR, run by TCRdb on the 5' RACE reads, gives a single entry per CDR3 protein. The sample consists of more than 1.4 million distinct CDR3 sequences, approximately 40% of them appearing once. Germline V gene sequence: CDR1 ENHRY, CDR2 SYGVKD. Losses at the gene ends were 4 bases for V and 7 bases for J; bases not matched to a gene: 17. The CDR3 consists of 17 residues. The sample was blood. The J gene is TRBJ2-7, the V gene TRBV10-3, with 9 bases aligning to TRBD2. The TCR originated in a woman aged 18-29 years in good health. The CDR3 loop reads CAISGGIGGLASNEQYF. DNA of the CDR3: TGTGCCATCAGTGGGGGGATAGGGGGACTAGCATCCAATGAGCAGTACTTC.